The sample holds a few counts of the clone carrying this T cell receptor beta chain. Its antigen is unknown. Trimming cost V 10 bases and J 3 bases, with 16 bases left between them. The CDR3 has 15 amino acids. The V gene's germline CDR1 is MNHEY and CDR2 SVGAGI. These data are taken from a study of T cells after yellow fever vaccination. TCRdb fed the 5' RACE reads into MiXCR, producing one record per CDR3 protein. The table shows hundreds of thousands of distinct CDR3 sequences, with approximately 3.8% occurring only once. Findings and caveats of the study: Only a minor proportion of clonotypes was detected across both CD4 and CD8 compartments.

J is TRBJ1-6 and V is TRBV6-5, with D maybe TRBD1 (6 bases). The clonotype comes from a man between 18 and 29 years old who received the YFV17D yellow fever vaccine. The material sequenced was PBMCs, taken on the day of the yellow fever booster vaccination. The chain's CDR3 is CATGRGQSYNSPLHF. The CDR3 DNA is TGTGCCACCGGTCGGGGGCAGAGCTATAATTCACCCCTCCACTTT.